These 23 T cell receptor beta chains were sequenced from one sample in a study of cytotoxic CD8 clonotypes in ibrutinib-treated CLL. The data were produced by immunoSEQ multiplex PCR, yet TCRdb's version contains in-frame clones alone and is incomplete. The sample has 110,000 to 150,000 clones; 76% are singletons. Sequencing used PBMCs, obtained after 24 months of ibrutinib treatment. The receptor set was obtained from a human donor with chronic lymphocytic leukemia.

The chain links TRBV4-2 to TRBJ2-5, with 9 bases matching TRBD2. Germline-derived CDR1 and CDR2 are LGHNA and YNFKEQ. The CDR3 loop spans 16 amino acids. The V gene end was trimmed by 0 bases and the J gene end by 5 bases; junction bases not matched to a gene: 7. DNA of the CDR3: TGTGCCAGCAGCCAAGATGGGGCGGGGGGGCTGGAGACCCAGTACTTC. This codes for CASSQDGAGGLETQYF.

This rearrangement joins TRBV2 to TRBJ1-6, with D hard to call. CDR3 length: 16 amino acids. V gave up 4 bases and J gave up 0 bases, with 10 bases separating them. Germline CDR1 is SNHLY and CDR2 is FYNNEI. DNA of the CDR3: TGTGCCAGCAGTGGGGCTGCGAGCTCCTATAATTCACCCCTCCACTTT. Its protein product is CASSGAASSYNSPLHF. Full variable domain (missing parts from reference TRBV2 and TRBJ1-6): EPEVTQTPSHQVTQMGQEVILRCVPISNHLYFYWYRQILGQKVEFLVSFYNNEISEKSEIFDDQFSVERPDGSNFTLKIRSTKLEDSAMYFCASSGAASSYNSPLHFGNGTRLTVT.

The V call is TRBV6-1, the J call TRBJ1-5; 8 positions agree with TRBD1. The CDR3 consists of 16 residues. The germline CDR1 and CDR2 sequences are MNHNS and SASEGT. The trim removed 1 base at V and 3 bases at J, leaving 5 bases unmatched. CDR3 in amino acids: CASSEGPGQDNQPQHF. DNA of the CDR3: TGTGCCAGCAGTGAAGGGCCGGGACAGGACAATCAGCCCCAGCATTTT.

The chain is built from TRBV6-4 and TRBJ2-5; 11 bases are shared with TRBD2. Per the germline V gene, CDR1 is MRHNA and CDR2 is SNTAGT. This CDR3 is built from 13 residues. V lost 6 bases and J lost 5; bases outside the gene matches: 2. The CDR3, as DNA: TGTGCCAGCAGCCGGACTAGCGGGGAGACCCAGTACTTC. Its protein is CASSRTSGETQYF.

The chain carries TRBV7-8 and TRBJ2-7; 7 bases match TRBD2. Losses at the gene ends were 0 bases for V and 5 bases for J; bases not matched to a gene: 7. This CDR3 has 15 residues. Germline values: CDR1 SGHVS, CDR2 FQNEAQ. CDR3 bases: TGTGCCAGCAGCTTAGCGCTCGGGGGAGGGGACGAGCAGTACTTC. This sequence encodes CASSLALGGGDEQYF. The full variable domain, completed using reference TRBV7-8 and TRBJ2-7, is GAGVSQSPRYKVAKRGQDVALRCDPISGHVSLFWYQQALGQGPEFLTYFQNEAQLDKSGLPSDRFFAERPEGSVSTLKIQRTQQEDSAVYLCASSLALGGGDEQYFGPGTRLTVT.

This clone turned up a few times. V usage is TRBV18 and J usage is TRBJ2-1; the D is unclear. The CDR3 runs 15 residues. The germline gives CDR1 KGHSH, CDR2 LQKENI. Trimming left V 5 bases short and J 6 bases short, with 17 bases between. The CDR3 loop reads CASSRSTFEPNEQFF. The CDR3 region has the DNA TGTGCCAGCTCAAGGTCCACCTTCGAGCCCAATGAGCAGTTCTTC.

The chain carries TRBV9 and TRBJ1-2, with TRBD1 matching 7 bases. Trimming took 4 bases from V and 8 from J; bases not matched to a gene: 14. Looked up from germline, CDR1 is SGDLS and CDR2 is YYNGEE. The CDR3 runs to 15 residues. CDR3 bases: TGTGCCAGCAGCCGCCCGATCCGACAGGGAGGGGGCTACACCTTC. It is translated as CASSRPIRQGGGYTF.

This clone was seen a few times. CDR3 coding DNA: TGTGCCAGCAGCGGGGACCAAGACGAGGGTGAGCAGTTCTTC. This translates into CASSGDQDEGEQFF. The chain recombines TRBV9 with TRBJ2-1, with D possibly called TRBD1 or TRBD2 (5 bases each). Germline CDR1 reads SGDLS; CDR2 reads YYNGEE. V was cut by 3 bases and J by 9 bases, with 16 bases left in between. The CDR3 covers 14 residues. The variable domain in full, completed from reference TRBV9 and TRBJ2-1, reads DSGVTQTPKHLITATGQRVTLRCSPRSGDLSVYWYQQSLDQGLQFLIQYYNGEERAKGNILERFSAQQFPDLHSELNLSSLELGDSALYFCASSGDQDEGEQFFGPGTRLTVL.

The chain carries TRBV5-1 and TRBJ2-7; the D call may be TRBD1 or TRBD2 (5 bases each). V was shortened by 0 bases and J by 12 bases, with 19 bases between the two germline ends. In germline, CDR1 is SGHRS, CDR2 YFSETQ. This CDR3 comprises 14 residues. CDR3 loop: CASSLGSSGAGLYF. For the CDR3, the DNA is TGCGCCAGCAGCTTGGGGTCATCCGGGGCGGGTTTGTACTTC.

This clone has just one count. CDR3 DNA: TGTGCCAGTAGTATTTTCGTGGGGGACACCAACTATGGCTACACCTTC. This sequence encodes CASSIFVGDTNYGYTF. The V and J genes are TRBV19 and TRBJ1-2, with D maybe TRBD1 (6 bases). The CDR3 is 16 amino acids. V shed 3 bases and J shed 2 bases, with 16 bases lying between them. CDR1 and CDR2 from the germline V gene are LNHDA and SQIVND (reference sequence).

This clone was observed at least ten times. The chain has TRBV7-2 and TRBJ2-2, with 9 bases aligning to TRBD1. Germline V CDR1 and CDR2: SGHTA, FQGNSA. V gave up 1 base and J gave up 1 base; unmatched junction bases: 10. This CDR3 has 19 amino acids. This chain's CDR3 is CASSLGGWTGDRNTGELFF. As DNA, the CDR3 is TGTGCCAGCAGCTTAGGAGGTTGGACAGGGGATCGGAACACCGGGGAGCTGTTTTTT.

J is TRBJ1-4 and V is TRBV6-5; TRBD1 is a possible D gene (5 bases). Germline V gene lookup returns CDR1 MNHEY and CDR2 SVGAGI. Trimming removed 1 base from V and 8 bases from J, with 11 bases in between. The CDR3 has 14 amino acids. The chain's CDR3 is CASSYYGGDEKLFF. As DNA, the CDR3 is TGTGCCAGCAGTTACTACGGGGGAGACGAAAAACTGTTTTTT.

This sequence joins TRBV19 and TRBJ2-5; 8 bases are a match to TRBD1. Trimming took 6 bases from V and 5 from J; bases not matched to a gene: 8. Germline values: CDR1 LNHDA, CDR2 SQIVND (reference sequence). The CDR3 loop spans 14 amino acids. CDR3 bases: TGTGCCAGTAGCCTCCAGGGGGCTTGGGAGACCCAGTACTTC. Its translation is CASSLQGAWETQYF.

This clone was seen a handful of times. The chain couples TRBV5-6 to TRBJ1-4; D may be TRBD1 (5 bases). Trimming removed 0 bases at V and 0 bases at J, with 15 bases between. CDR1 is SGHDT, CDR2 YYEEEE, per germline. This CDR3 contains 18 residues. The CDR3 nucleotides read TGTGCCAGCAGCTTGGTCGGGGGGAATTTTGCAACTAATGAAAAACTGTTTTTT. The encoded protein is CASSLVGGNFATNEKLFF.

The count of this clone is one. This chain links TRBV30 with TRBJ2-5; TRBD2 agrees at 14 bases. The V gene end was trimmed by 1 base and the J gene end by 5 bases; junction bases not matched to a gene: 6. Germline lookup yields CDR1 GTSNPN and CDR2 SVGIG (reference sequence). CDR3 size: 16 residues. This CDR3 is CAWSATSGGAWETQYF. The CDR3 DNA reads as TGTGCCTGGAGTGCGACTAGCGGGGGGGCCTGGGAGACCCAGTACTTC.

This chain's CDR3 is CASSLVGGTYEQYF. CDR3 coding DNA: TGTGCCAGCAGCCTGGTGGGGGGCACCTACGAGCAGTACTTC. This sequence joins TRBV6-5 and TRBJ2-7, with D perhaps assigned TRBD1 or TRBD2 (6 bases each). In germline, CDR1 is MNHEY, CDR2 SVGAGI. There are 14 residues in the CDR3. Trimming removed 6 bases at V and 2 bases at J, with 14 bases between.

The chain carries TRBV28 and TRBJ1-3; D might be TRBD1 (5 bases). V was clipped by 6 bases and J by 4 bases, with 16 bases between them. The CDR3 is made up of 15 amino acids. Germline loops: CDR1 MDHEN, CDR2 SYDVKM. CDR3 residues: CASRGPGGRGNTIYF. CDR3 bases: TGTGCCAGCAGGGGACCGGGGGGACGGGGAAACACCATATATTTT.

This clone has a single count. This sequence joins TRBV18 and TRBJ2-5; 11 bases line up with TRBD2. There are 17 residues in the CDR3. Germline V gene data show CDR1 as KGHSH and CDR2 as LQKENI. The junction had 10 bases not matched to a gene; V was cut back by 2 bases and J by 5 bases. The CDR3 protein is CASSPMGTSGSGETQYF. The CDR3 DNA reads TGTGCCAGCTCACCAATGGGCACTAGCGGGAGCGGGGAGACCCAGTACTTC.

The chain has TRBV7-3 and TRBJ2-6, with TRBD1 identical over 7 bases. After removal of 8 bases from V and 0 bases from J, the junction contained 7 bases not matched to a gene. Germline assignment: CDR1 SGHTA and CDR2 FQGTGA. The CDR3 is made up of 16 amino acids. The DNA of the CDR3 is TGTGCCAGCTCTTTGGCAGGGGGCTCTGGGGCCAACGTCCTGACTTTC. Protein sequence: CASSLAGGSGANVLTF.

The genes are TRBV19 and TRBJ2-4, with D perhaps matching TRBD1 or TRBD2 (6 bases each). The length of the CDR3 is 16 residues. Per the germline V gene, CDR1 is LNHDA and CDR2 is SQIVND (reference sequence). Deletions cut 4 bases from V and 0 bases from J, with 13 bases between. The CDR3, as DNA: TGTGCCAGTAGTAGGGGGGACACCCTAGCCAAAAACATTCAGTACTTC. It translates to CASSRGDTLAKNIQYF.

This rearrangement joins TRBV18 to TRBJ1-2, with unresolved D. In germline, CDR1 is KGHSH, CDR2 LQKENI. The CDR3 is 13 amino acids. V lost 0 bases and J lost 8, with 10 bases in between. The CDR3 loop reads CASSPPSGWGYTF. As DNA, the CDR3 is TGTGCCAGCTCACCACCGTCCGGGTGGGGCTACACCTTC.

CDR3 amino acids: CASSPRGLAGGGDTQYF. As DNA, the CDR3 is TGTGCCAGCTCACCACGTGGACTAGCGGGAGGAGGGGATACGCAGTATTTT. The V and J genes are TRBV18 and TRBJ2-3, with 14 bases that match TRBD2. The V gene end was trimmed by 1 base and the J gene end by 6 bases; junction bases not matched to a gene: 6. The CDR3 has 17 amino acids. Germline V gene lookup returns CDR1 KGHSH and CDR2 LQKENI. The variable domain in full, with the rest retrieved from reference TRBV18 and TRBJ2-3, is NAGVMQNPRHLVRRRGQEARLRCSPMKGHSHVYWYRQLPEEGLKFMVYLQKENIIDESGMPKERFSAEFPKEGPSILRIQQVVRGDSAAYFCASSPRGLAGGGDTQYFGPGTRLTVL.

The chain employs TRBV6-1 and TRBJ1-6; 7 bases are shared with TRBD1. The CDR3 sequence is 15 residues long. V was clipped by 6 bases and J by 9 bases; unmatched bases: 11. Germline V gene data show CDR1 as MNHNS and CDR2 as SASEGT. CDR3 in DNA: TGTGCCAGCAGGGAAACAGGGGCCGCGGGTTCACCCCTCCACTTT. It encodes CASRETGAAGSPLHF.